The clone carrying this T cell receptor (beta chain) was picked up a small number of times. These data originate in a study of blood T cell repertoires in COVID-19. About the research overall: The samples span acute and convalescent COVID-19 from the United States, Italy and Spain. PBMCs, B-cell-depleted T cells, or T cells were the source of the cDNA or gDNA that made up the material.

Trimming cost V 0 bases and J 11 bases, with 10 bases left between them. CDR3 length: 11 residues. CDR1 DFQATT and CDR2 SNEGSKA come from the germline V gene (reference sequence). In the original processing: Amplification of reference gene primers provided the estimated nucleated cell counts. Profiled with immunoSEQ multiplex PCR; TCRdb holds only in-frame clones, not every one. That table gives V, J and clone size, and the DNA gave D and trimming. The sample contains fewer than 300,000 clones, about nine tenths of which appear only once. This receptor was taken from a man aged 35 to 55 who had recovered from COVID-19. Sequenced sample: peripheral blood. The rearrangement joins TRBV20-1 to TRBJ1-2; D gene ambiguous. The CDR3 is CSAREAKRYTF. CDR3 in DNA: TGCAGTGCTAGAGAAGCGAAGAGGTACACCTTC.